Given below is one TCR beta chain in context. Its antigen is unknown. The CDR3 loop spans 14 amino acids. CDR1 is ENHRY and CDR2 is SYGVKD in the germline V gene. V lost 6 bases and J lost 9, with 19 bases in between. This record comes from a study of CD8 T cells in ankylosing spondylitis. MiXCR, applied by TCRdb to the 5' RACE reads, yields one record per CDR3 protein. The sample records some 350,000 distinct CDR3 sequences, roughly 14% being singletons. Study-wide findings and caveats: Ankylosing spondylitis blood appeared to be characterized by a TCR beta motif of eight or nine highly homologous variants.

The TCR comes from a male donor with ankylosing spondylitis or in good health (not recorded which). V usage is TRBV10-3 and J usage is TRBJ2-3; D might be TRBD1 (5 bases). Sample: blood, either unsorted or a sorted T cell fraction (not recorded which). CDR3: CAISQTDRHSTQYF. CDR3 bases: TGTGCCATCAGCCAGACAGACCGCCACTCGACGCAGTATTTT.